The 30 T cell receptor beta chains presented below share a single source sample, sequenced in a study of blood T cells in healthy people across ages. Combining a sample-barcoded 5' primer with a J-beta primer mix, a second PCR ran for 7 to 11 cycles. One entry per CDR3 protein, called by TCRdb with MiXCR from the 5' RACE reads. The sample lists 650,000 to 1,000,000 distinct CDR3 sequences; about 37% were seen once. The sample consisted of blood. All receptors come from a young man in good health.

This clonotype was seen a few times. The DNA of the CDR3 is TGTGCCAGCAGACTACCAACAGGGGATGACTATGATGGCTACACCTTC. Translating gives CASRLPTGDDYDGYTF. The chain uses TRBV12-3 or TRBV12-4 and TRBJ1-2, with 7 positions matching TRBD1. This CDR3 comprises 16 residues. The J segment lost 6 bases and the V segment lost 6 bases, leaving 16 bases of the junction unmatched.

This chain joins TRBV7-8 and TRBJ2-1; 9 nucleotides agree with TRBD1. The CDR3 spans 17 residues. Germline lookup yields CDR1 SGHVS and CDR2 FQNEAQ. Trimming at V came to 3 bases and at J to 4 bases, leaving 10 bases not matched to a gene. CDR3 DNA sequence: TGTGCCAGCAGCTTGGGGACAGGGAAAGAAATTTACAATGAGCAGTTCTTC. It codes for CASSLGTGKEIYNEQFF.

J is TRBJ2-7 and V is TRBV7-9; the D call may be TRBD1 or TRBD2 (7 bases each). The germline CDR1 and CDR2 sequences are SEHNR and FQNEAQ (reference sequence). The V end lost 6 bases, the J end lost 7 bases, and 25 bases lay between the germline ends. This CDR3 is 16 amino acids long. The CDR3, as DNA: TGTGCCAGCAGGTACCAGGGGGGGCCCCTGTACAATGAGCAGTACTTC. Protein sequence: CASRYQGGPLYNEQYF. The variable domain in full, with the rest retrieved from reference TRBV7-9 and TRBJ2-7, is DTGVSQNPRHKITKRGQNVTFRCDPISEHNRLYWYRQTLGQGPEFLTYFQNEAQLEKSRLLSDRFSAERPKGSFSTLEIQRTEQGDSAMYLCASRYQGGPLYNEQYFGPGTRLTVT.

At least ten counts were recorded for this clonotype. In nucleotides, the CDR3 is TGTGCCAGCAGCCCCCGACTAGCGGCCTACAATGAGCAGTTCTTC. It yields the protein CASSPRLAAYNEQFF. This chain connects TRBV4-2 to TRBJ2-1; 9 nucleotides agree with TRBD2. Germline lookup yields CDR1 LGHNA and CDR2 YNFKEQ. The CDR3 covers 15 residues. The J segment lost 2 bases and the V segment lost 4 bases, leaving 3 bases of the junction unmatched.

The chain combines TRBV27 with TRBJ2-1; 8 bases fit TRBD2. Judging by the DNA end, TRBJ2-7 fits better; the J call may be wrong. This CDR3 spans 15 amino acids. The germline V gene has CDR1 MNHEY and CDR2 SMNVEV (reference sequence). The CDR3 nucleotides are TGTGCCAGCAGTTTATGGGGACTAGGCAACAATGAGCAGTACTTC. Translation: CASSLWGLGNNEQYF.

This clonotype was seen repeatedly, ten times or more. Relative to the germline gene, one junction end is altered; a read error may explain this. The chain is built from TRBV5-1 and TRBJ2-7; 8 bases line up with TRBD1. CDR1 and CDR2 (germline): SGHRS, YFSETQ. This CDR3 has 14 residues. Here the CDR3 reads CASTLGTGLHEQYF. The CDR3 nucleotides are TGCGCCAGCACCTTGGGGACAGGATTACACGAGCAGTACTTC.

There are many counts of this clonotype. This chain connects TRBV4-2 to TRBJ1-2, with 7 bases fitting TRBD1. Trimming removed 4 bases from V and 6 bases from J; junction bases left unmatched: 14. CDR3 size: 16 residues. Per the germline V gene, CDR1 is LGHNA and CDR2 is YNFKEQ. DNA for the CDR3: TGTGCCAGCAGCCCTTCCCCTAGGGGGCGAGAGAATGGCTACACCTTC. Its translation is CASSPSPRGRENGYTF.

The chain employs TRBV7-9 and TRBJ2-1, with a possible D match to TRBD1 (6 bases). V lost 5 bases to trimming and J lost 3 bases, with 17 bases between them. This CDR3 spans 16 amino acids. Germline V gene sequence: CDR1 SEHNR, CDR2 FQNEAQ (reference sequence). The CDR3 DNA reads TGTGCCAGCAGCCTAAGGTGGGGGCTCAACTACAATGAGCAGTTCTTC. Protein: CASSLRWGLNYNEQFF.

The chain links TRBV5-1 to TRBJ2-1; D possibly matches TRBD1 or TRBD2 (5 bases each). Germline CDR1 reads SGHRS; CDR2 reads YFSETQ. The CDR3 consists of 12 residues. Trimming removed 4 bases at V and 9 bases at J, with 11 bases between. The CDR3 here is CASSRDGAEQFF. The CDR3 DNA sequence: TGCGCCAGCAGCCGGGATGGGGCTGAGCAGTTCTTC.

This clonotype was counted a few times. The rearrangement uses TRBV6-2 or TRBV6-3 and TRBJ1-1, with 7 bases aligning to TRBD1. Germline V gene lookup returns CDR1 MNHEY and CDR2 SVGEGT. The J segment lost 0 bases and the V segment lost 5 bases, leaving 6 bases of the junction unmatched. The CDR3 is 15 amino acids. CDR3: CASSTHRGLNTEAFF. The CDR3 nucleotides are TGTGCCAGCAGTACCCACAGGGGATTGAACACTGAAGCTTTCTTT.

This clonotype was observed at least ten times. V usage is TRBV3-1 and J usage is TRBJ2-3; tentative D call: TRBD2 (6 bases). The length of the CDR3 is 13 residues. Per the germline V gene, CDR1 is LGHDT and CDR2 is YNNKEL (reference sequence). Trimming stripped 4 bases from V and 4 bases from J, with 9 bases between. The DNA of the CDR3 is TGTGCCAGCAGCCCCACTAGCCCAGATACGCAGTATTTT. Translated: CASSPTSPDTQYF.

V gene TRBV4-2 combines with J gene TRBJ1-2; D gene uncertain. The V and J ends lost 4 bases and 0 bases respectively, with 15 bases between them. The CDR3 extends over 16 amino acids. Germline V CDR1 and CDR2: LGHNA, YNFKEQ. The chain's CDR3 is CASSPFLQTPNYGYTF. The CDR3 DNA reads as TGTGCCAGCAGCCCCTTTCTACAAACTCCTAACTATGGCTACACCTTC.

The sample holds a few counts of this clonotype. The chain employs TRBV20-1 and TRBJ2-3; no clear D gene. The CDR3 covers 13 residues. V dropped 3 bases and J dropped 1 base, with 8 bases sitting between them. Looked up from germline, CDR1 is DFQATT and CDR2 is SNEGSKA (reference sequence). The CDR3 region is CSASRQGTDTQYF. As DNA, the CDR3 is TGCAGTGCTAGCCGGCAGGGCACAGATACGCAGTATTTT.

The chain couples TRBV10-3 to TRBJ2-5; 8 nucleotides align to TRBD2. This CDR3 is built from 15 residues. Germline V gene lookup returns CDR1 ENHRY and CDR2 SYGVKD. V shed 4 bases and J 2 bases; nucleotides not matched to a gene: 6. The CDR3: CAISVETSVQETQYF. Here the CDR3 DNA reads TGTGCCATCAGTGTGGAGACTAGCGTACAAGAGACCCAGTACTTC.

CDR3 nucleotides: TGCGCCAGCAGCGAAGGGCGTAAAGGCACCGGGGAGCTGTTTTTT. It codes for CASSEGRKGTGELFF. The chain links TRBV4-3 to TRBJ2-2; no clear D. Per germline, CDR1 LGHNA and CDR2 YSLEER. Deletions cut 5 bases from V and 4 bases from J, with 14 bases between. The CDR3 has 15 residues.

This clonotype was recorded once. The chain has TRBV6-1 and TRBJ1-1; tentatively, D is TRBD1 (5 bases). Germline V gives CDR1 MNHNS, CDR2 SASEGT. Deletions cut 6 bases from V and 5 bases from J, with 16 bases between. This CDR3 is built from 14 residues. The CDR3 loop is CASRFHEGQTEAFF. CDR3 nucleotides: TGTGCCAGCAGATTCCACGAGGGGCAGACTGAAGCTTTCTTT.

This clonotype was seen ten or more times. The chain combines TRBV12-3 or TRBV12-4 with TRBJ1-2; D is undetermined. Trimming left V 2 bases short and J 1 base short, with 14 bases between. This CDR3 is 16 amino acids long. The CDR3 reads CASSLLPEPLNYGYTF. The CDR3 DNA follows: TGTGCCAGCAGTTTACTACCGGAGCCTCTTAACTATGGCTACACCTTC.

This clonotype was picked up a small number of times. The chain links TRBV12-3 or TRBV12-4 to TRBJ1-1, with 9 bases aligning to TRBD1. The CDR3 is 17 residues long. Trimming took 6 bases from V and 4 from J; bases not matched to a gene: 15. CDR3 coding DNA: TGTGCCAGCAGCTACCCCGCGGACAGGGGATTTTCCACTGAAGCTTTCTTT. Protein sequence: CASSYPADRGFSTEAFF.

This chain joins TRBV4-1 and TRBJ2-7; no reliable D call. The CDR3 consists of 15 residues. CDR1 is MGHRA and CDR2 is YSYEKL in the germline V gene. V was cut by 4 bases and J by 0 bases, with 13 bases left in between. The chain's CDR3 is CASSRLLQSSYEQYF. CDR3 coding DNA: TGCGCCAGCAGCCGGCTCCTACAGAGCTCCTACGAGCAGTACTTC.

CDR3 coding DNA: TGCGCCAGCAGCCAAGATCGGGCAGGGGGCCTCCGAAACATTCAGTACTTC. Protein product: CASSQDRAGGLRNIQYF. V usage is TRBV4-1 and J usage is TRBJ2-4, with 8 bases fitting TRBD1. CDR1 and CDR2 (germline): MGHRA, YSYEKL. The junction had 10 bases not matched to a gene; V was cut back by 0 bases and J by 6 bases. This CDR3 has 17 amino acids.

At least ten counts were recorded for this clonotype. The chain couples TRBV20-1 to TRBJ2-6, with a weak D call TRBD2 (6 bases). The germline V gene has CDR1 DFQATT and CDR2 SNEGSKA (reference sequence). The CDR3 contains 17 residues. Trimming pared 1 base from V and 0 bases from J, leaving 13 bases between. The DNA of the CDR3 is TGCAGTGCTAGAGTGGGAGGCATGAGCTCTGGGGCCAACGTCCTGACTTTC. This sequence encodes CSARVGGMSSGANVLTF.

CDR3 residues: CSAAAQHHTDTQYF. CDR3 nucleotide sequence: TGCAGTGCTGCGGCCCAACACCACACAGATACGCAGTATTTT. The chain recombines TRBV20-1 with TRBJ2-3; D remains unclear. Trimming pared 5 bases from V and 2 bases from J, leaving 14 bases between. CDR3 size: 14 residues. From germline, CDR1 is DFQATT and CDR2 SNEGSKA (reference sequence).

This clonotype was detected only a few times. V usage is TRBV5-1 and J usage is TRBJ2-2; 8 bases fit TRBD1. The V gene's germline CDR1 is SGHRS and CDR2 YFSETQ. Trimming removed 4 bases from V and 2 bases from J; junction bases left unmatched: 7. This CDR3 has 16 amino acids. The CDR3 DNA follows: TGCGCCAGCAGCCTAGCCGGACAGGGAAACACCGGGGAGCTGTTTTTT. Translating gives CASSLAGQGNTGELFF.

There are a few counts of this clonotype. V and J are TRBV6-2 or TRBV6-3 and TRBJ1-2; D is unclear. Germline CDR1 and CDR2: MNHEY and SVGEGT. Trimming shortened V by 8 bases and J by 8 bases, and 9 bases separated the two germline ends. This CDR3 is built from 10 residues. The CDR3 is CASRETGYTF. CDR3 sequence (DNA): TGTGCCAGCCGCGAAACGGGCTACACCTTC.

In DNA, the CDR3 is TGTGCCAGCAGTGAAGCGCAGGGGACAGATCAGTACTTC. Amino acid sequence: CASSEAQGTDQYF. The J gene is TRBJ2-5, the V gene TRBV2, with 7 bases fitting TRBD1. Germline lookup yields CDR1 SNHLY and CDR2 FYNNEI. This CDR3 comprises 13 residues. J gave up 11 bases and V 0 bases, and 6 bases lay outside the gene matches.

V and J are TRBV12-3 or TRBV12-4 and TRBJ2-3; maybe TRBD1 (6 bases). The CDR3 totals 16 residues. Trimming left V 7 bases short and J 0 bases short, with 17 bases between. CDR3 sequence: CASTLRDTDSTDTQYF. CDR3 sequence (DNA): TGTGCCAGCACCCTGAGGGACACCGACAGCACAGATACGCAGTATTTT.

Details on this clonotype: A much larger clone lies one base from this, so it may be a read error. The V gene is TRBV25-1, the J gene TRBJ1-2; maybe TRBD1 (5 bases). The V end was cut by 2 bases, the J end by 4 bases, with 17 bases between. Germline values: CDR1 MGHDK, CDR2 SYGVNS. This CDR3 is built from 16 residues. CDR3 region: CASSEGAPRDAYGYTF. DNA for the CDR3: TGTGCCAGCAGTGAAGGGGCCCCGAGAGACGCCTATGGCTACACCTTC.

In the case of this clonotype: One end of the junction does not line up with germline, which may come from a read error. The chain is built from TRBV7-2 and TRBJ1-1; TRBD1 matches 11 bases. Germline lookup yields CDR1 SGHTA and CDR2 FQGNSA. The CDR3 covers 17 residues. The DNA for the CDR3 is TGTGCCAGCAGCCTCGGGACAGGGGGGAGGATGAACACTGGAGCTTTCTTT. Its translation is CASSLGTGGRMNTGAFF.

Only a few counts were recorded for this clonotype. The chain recombines TRBV3-1 with TRBJ1-1; D perhaps matches TRBD1 (6 bases). The CDR3 is 14 amino acids. The germline V and J ends were trimmed by 3 bases and 1 base, with 9 bases remaining between them. CDR1 and CDR2 (germline): LGHDT, YNNKEL (reference sequence). CDR3 DNA sequence: TGTGCCAGCAGCCAGACGGACAGGAACACTGAAGCTTTCTTT. Protein sequence: CASSQTDRNTEAFF.

The CDR3 here is CASTEDWNTEAFF. CDR3 in DNA: TGCGCCAGCACCGAGGACTGGAACACTGAAGCTTTCTTT. The chain uses TRBV5-1 and TRBJ1-1; unclear D gene. Germline assignment: CDR1 SGHRS and CDR2 YFSETQ. Trimming cost V 6 bases and J 1 base, with 10 bases left between them. The CDR3 spans 13 residues.